These T cell receptor beta chains were read from a single sample in a study of cytomegalovirus exposure and HLA in healthy donors. Here immunoSEQ multiplex PCR was the method, and the copy in TCRdb shows in-frame clones only, minus some. The sample records about 110,000 clones, roughly 82% being singletons. The sample consisted of PBMCs. The receptors derive from a man aged 25 to 45 in good health and CMV-seropositive. Each CDR3 is given with its conserved first and last residue. The order of the fields is CDR3 protein, V gene.

CDR3aa: CASSQPGILGRQPQHF; v_gene: TRBV4-1
CDR3aa: CASSGVAGQGILSYGYTF; v_gene: TRBV9
CDR3aa: CAWRRGGYTF; v_gene: TRBV30
CDR3aa: CASSDSGGANEQFF; v_gene: TRBV6-4
CDR3aa: CAWCYRGGYGYTF; v_gene: TRBV30
CDR3aa: CASSSNRGLGYTF; v_gene: TRBV7-6
CDR3aa: CASSQNRGVKQYF; v_gene: TRBV4-1
CDR3aa: CASSLGTSGAETQYF; v_gene: TRBV5-1
CDR3aa: CASSWRQGGNGYTF; v_gene: TRBV27
CDR3aa: CASSFDRGGGNTEAFF; v_gene: TRBV5-8
CDR3aa: CASSPSRDRVSNEKLFF; v_gene: TRBV2
CDR3aa: CASSPRTGREQFF; v_gene: TRBV11-2
CDR3aa: CASGLTGFSYEQYF; v_gene: TRBV5-1
CDR3aa: CASSLDRGGRTDTQYF; v_gene: TRBV5-1
CDR3aa: CASSETQGYNEQFF; v_gene: TRBV10-2
CDR3aa: CASSFPNRGSNEKLFF; v_gene: TRBV5-5
CDR3aa: CASSDRGAGATDTQYF; v_gene: TRBV6-4
CDR3aa: CASNAGRRDEKLFF; v_gene: TRBV10-2
CDR3aa: CASSQDRGGPEQYF; v_gene: TRBV4-1
CDR3aa: CASGTGQESYEQYF; v_gene: TRBV27
CDR3aa: CASSGGTASTDTQYF; v_gene: TRBV19
CDR3aa: CSSSLGRGGEKLFF; v_gene: TRBV7-9
CDR3aa: CASSWSGREQFF; v_gene: TRBV19
CDR3aa: CASSLNRGKDGYTF; v_gene: TRBV7-3
CDR3aa: CASSSAGDYNEQFF; v_gene: TRBV9
CDR3aa: CASSETRETQYF; v_gene: TRBV2
CDR3aa: CASSDFRASYEQYF; v_gene: TRBV25-1
CDR3aa: CASRGLAGYAGELFF; v_gene: TRBV7-2
CDR3aa: CASRKQGEEAFF; v_gene: TRBV9
CDR3aa: CASSTSGDGYNEQFF; v_gene: TRBV5-1
CDR3aa: CASKVGGGELFF; v_gene: TRBV6-5
CDR3aa: CASSTTSGSYEQYF; v_gene: TRBV5-1
CDR3aa: CASSRGRDYGYTF; v_gene: TRBV6-1
CDR3aa: CASSLDRVNSPLHF; v_gene: TRBV5-4
CDR3aa: CASSYTGSDYGYTF; v_gene: TRBV6-6
CDR3aa: CASSRGTIPDTQYF; v_gene: TRBV11-1
CDR3aa: CAALFSAGATNSYEQYF; v_gene: TRBV9
CDR3aa: CASSQDERGVDEQFF; v_gene: TRBV4-1
CDR3aa: CASSEARGDVISAKNIQYF; v_gene: TRBV6-1
CDR3aa: CSSSPPRPRDTQYF; v_gene: TRBV7-9